This TCR beta chain was captured in a study of cytomegalovirus exposure and HLA in healthy donors. Study findings and constraints: For most TCR sequences rarity was the rule, although some public TCRs occurred in many donors. Certain sequence variants were highly shared and formed a cluster, and this cluster was likely a sequencing artifact.

Notes on this clone: Antigen unknown.

The primer mix had 60 Vbeta and 13 Jbeta primers. Measured with immunoSEQ multiplex PCR; TCRdb has only the in-frame clones, and not every one. Here the sample spans 150,000 or so clones, 65% to 70% being singletons. Germline CDR1 MNHEY, CDR2 SVGAGI. This CDR3 spans 14 amino acids. Trimming left V 6 bases short and J 4 bases short, with 12 bases between. Sequencing input: PBMCs. The chain has TRBV6-5 and TRBJ2-2, with a possible D match to TRBD2 (6 bases). This TCR came from a man aged 25 to 40 in good health and CMV-seropositive. The CDR3 protein is CASSSQLATGELFF. The CDR3 nucleotides read TGTGCCAGCAGCTCTCAACTAGCCACCGGGGAGCTGTTTTTT.